Listed here is a single TCR beta chain. Its antigen is still unknown. The identical CDR3 is also encoded by other nucleotide sequences in the sample. This record comes from a study of Ad26.COV2.S vaccination and SARS-CoV-2 variants. Findings and limits, study-wide: Vaccinees and placebo recipients showed similar non-spike TCR breadth. Higher spike-specific TCR breadth was found in vaccine recipients than in placebo recipients.

Trimming took 5 bases from V and 0 from J; bases not matched to a gene: 5. The CDR3 contains 15 residues. CDR1 is SEHNR, CDR2 FQNEAQ, per germline (reference sequence). The treatment: roughly 18 received Ad26.COV2.S at low or high dose, single or two shots; 5 received placebo; per-sample allocation not given. Specimens were obtained on day 63 following the first vaccine or placebo injection. Aged 18-55 years, donor was enrolled in Boston in the early 2020s. The study used a vaccine consisting of an Ad26 vector that expressed Wuhan-strain SARS-CoV-2 spike. Libraries were prepared by immunoSEQ multiplex PCR; TCRdb keeps only in-frame clonotypes and omits some of them. The sample lists around 300,000 clones, about nine tenths occurring once.

The receptor was isolated from a person aged 18-60 years who received the Ad26.COV2.S COVID-19 vaccine or a placebo. The sequences come from peripheral blood, collected in a trial of Ad26.COV2.S vaccine versus placebo. This chain uses TRBV7-9 with TRBJ1-1, with TRBD1 matching 8 bases. In DNA, the CDR3 is TGTGCCAGCAGCCCGCGGACAGGGTTGAACACTGAAGCTTTCTTT. Its protein product is CASSPRTGLNTEAFF.